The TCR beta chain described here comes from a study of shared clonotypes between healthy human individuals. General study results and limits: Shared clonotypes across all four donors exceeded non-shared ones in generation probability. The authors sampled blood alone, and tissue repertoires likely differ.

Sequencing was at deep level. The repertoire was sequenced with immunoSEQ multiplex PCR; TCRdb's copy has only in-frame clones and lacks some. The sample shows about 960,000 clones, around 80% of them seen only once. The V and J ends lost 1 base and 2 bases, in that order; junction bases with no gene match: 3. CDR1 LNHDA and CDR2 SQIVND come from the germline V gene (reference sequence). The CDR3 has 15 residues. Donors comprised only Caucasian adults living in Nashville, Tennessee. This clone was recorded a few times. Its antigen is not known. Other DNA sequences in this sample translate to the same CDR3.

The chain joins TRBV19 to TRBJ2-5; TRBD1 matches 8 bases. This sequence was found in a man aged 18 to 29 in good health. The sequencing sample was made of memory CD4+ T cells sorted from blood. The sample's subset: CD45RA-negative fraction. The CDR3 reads CASSIVRTGQETQYF. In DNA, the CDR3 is TGTGCCAGTAGTATAGTCCGGACAGGGCAAGAGACCCAGTACTTC.